These 30 T cell receptor beta chains came from one sample sequenced in a study of T cell responses to AZD1222 COVID-19 vaccine. The table came from immunoSEQ multiplex PCR; TCRdb's copy has only in-frame clones and leaves some out. The sample has over 85,000 clones, 94% seen once; the top ten hold approximately 2.8%. This material consisted of peripheral blood, taken 28 days after the second AZD1222 dose. These receptors originate from an adult who received the AZD1222 COVID-19 vaccine.

The chain joins TRBV11-2 to TRBJ2-1, with a possible D match to TRBD2 (6 bases). V lost 8 bases and J lost 5, with 22 bases in between. This CDR3 has 16 amino acids. Germline V lookup: CDR1 SGHAT, CDR2 FQNNGV. CDR3 sequence reads: CASPPRGSGLHNEQFF. CDR3 in DNA: TGTGCCAGCCCTCCGCGGGGTAGCGGCCTTCACAATGAGCAGTTCTTC.

The gene calls are TRBV28 and TRBJ2-1; 10 bases align to TRBD1. From germline, CDR1 is MDHEN and CDR2 SYDVKM. With V trimmed by 6 bases and J by 7 bases, 9 bases remained unmatched. This CDR3 comprises 15 residues. For the CDR3, the DNA is TGTGCCAGCAGAAACGGACAGGGGGGAGGAAATGAGCAGTTCTTC. Protein sequence: CASRNGQGGGNEQFF.

The genes are TRBV5-1 and TRBJ1-2; D uncertain. The V gene lost 0 bases and the J gene lost 6 bases, with 12 bases spanning the gap. Germline CDR1 is SGHRS and CDR2 is YFSETQ. CDR3 length equals 14 residues. The CDR3 region is CASSLGDHEHGYTF. Here the CDR3 DNA reads TGCGCCAGCAGCTTGGGAGACCATGAACATGGCTACACCTTC.

The genes are TRBV5-4 and TRBJ1-1; D uncertain. This CDR3 has 15 amino acids. The germline V and J ends were trimmed by 0 bases and 5 bases, with 14 bases remaining between them. Per germline, CDR1 SGHNT and CDR2 YYREEE (reference sequence). CDR3 protein: CASSLVMGSRTEAFF. In DNA, the CDR3 is TGTGCCAGCAGCTTGGTCATGGGGAGTCGGACTGAAGCTTTCTTT.

This chain connects TRBV18 to TRBJ2-3, with 10 positions matching TRBD2. The length of the CDR3 is 17 residues. V shed 5 bases and J 1 base; nucleotides not matched to a gene: 9. CDR1 KGHSH and CDR2 LQKENI come from the germline V gene. The CDR3 DNA is TGTGCCAGCTCATCATGGACTAGCGGAACAGGCACAGATACGCAGTATTTT. It encodes CASSSWTSGTGTDTQYF.

On this clone: Other DNA sequences in this specimen translate into the identical CDR3. The J gene is TRBJ1-1, the V gene TRBV5-1; 9 bases line up with TRBD1. CDR1 and CDR2 from the germline V gene are SGHRS and YFSETQ. The CDR3 sequence is 15 residues long. J was trimmed by 0 bases and V by 4 bases; bases with no gene match: 4. CDR3 in DNA: TGCGCCAGCAGCCCCGGACAGGGGCTGAACACTGAAGCTTTCTTT. This translates into CASSPGQGLNTEAFF.

The chain is built from TRBV13 and TRBJ1-3; no firm D call. The CDR3 runs to 14 residues. The ends were cut back, 5 bases at V and 4 bases at J, with 12 bases in the middle. Germline CDR1 and CDR2: PRHDT and FYEKMQ (reference sequence). CDR3 in amino acids: CASSPEGGGNTIYF. The CDR3 bases are TGTGCCAGCAGCCCAGAGGGTGGCGGAAACACCATATATTTT.

This clone was found once. This chain connects TRBV5-1 to TRBJ2-1; D unclear. Trimming pared 3 bases from V and 2 bases from J, leaving 12 bases between. From germline, CDR1 is SGHRS and CDR2 YFSETQ. This CDR3 region has 15 residues. CDR3 DNA sequence: TGCGCCAGCAGCTGGGATTGGATGACCTACAATGAGCAGTTCTTC. Translating it yields CASSWDWMTYNEQFF.

The chain uses TRBV5-1 and TRBJ2-1; possible D gene TRBD2, 6 bases. The V end lost 2 bases, the J end lost 1 base, and 10 bases lay between the germline ends. The CDR3 contains 15 residues. The germline V gene has CDR1 SGHRS and CDR2 YFSETQ. The CDR3 bases are TGCGCCAGCAGCTTACCGGAGGGGTCCTACAATGAGCAGTTCTTC. Its protein product is CASSLPEGSYNEQFF.

This chain connects TRBV2 to TRBJ2-5; TRBD2 matches 12 bases. The trim removed 6 bases at V and 1 base at J, leaving 6 bases unmatched. This CDR3 is built from 16 residues. CDR1 and CDR2 from the germline V gene are SNHLY and FYNNEI. CDR3 coding DNA: TGTGCCAGCAGAAGGACTAGCGGGGTTTTCCAAGAGACCCAGTACTTC. Translating it yields CASRRTSGVFQETQYF.

The chain uses TRBV19 and TRBJ2-5; 10 nucleotides align to TRBD2. The J segment lost 7 bases and the V segment lost 5 bases, leaving 10 bases of the junction unmatched. Looked up from germline, CDR1 is LNHDA and CDR2 is SQIVND (reference sequence). The CDR3 contains 15 residues. This CDR3 reads CASSRVASGRGTQYF. The CDR3 region has the DNA TGTGCCAGTAGTCGGGTGGCTAGCGGGAGAGGGACCCAGTACTTC. Full variable domain (rest looked up from reference TRBV19 and TRBJ2-5): DGGITQSPKYLFRKEGQNVTLSCEQNLNHDAMYWYRQDPGQGLRLIYYSQIVNDFQKGDIAEGYSVSREKKESFPLTVTSAQKNPTAFYLCASSRVASGRGTQYFGPGTRLLVL.

J is TRBJ2-3 and V is TRBV6-1, with TRBD1 as a possible D gene (5 bases). Germline lookup yields CDR1 MNHNS and CDR2 SASEGT. This CDR3 is built from 17 residues. The V end was cut by 1 base, the J end by 4 bases, with 18 bases between. CDR3 sequence (DNA): TGTGCCAGCAGTGAAGTATTAAAGACTCGCAGGGCAGATACGCAGTATTTT. This codes for CASSEVLKTRRADTQYF.

This chain connects TRBV19 to TRBJ1-1, with 7 bases matching TRBD1. This CDR3 spans 13 amino acids. Germline CDR1 reads LNHDA; CDR2 reads SQIVND (reference sequence). The trim removed 6 bases at V and 5 bases at J, leaving 6 bases unmatched. The CDR3 coding sequence is TGTGCCAGTAGAAACAGGGGAGGAACTGAAGCTTTCTTT. Its protein product is CASRNRGGTEAFF.

The chain employs TRBV5-6 and TRBJ2-7; 9 nucleotides agree with TRBD2. J lost 3 bases, V lost 5 bases, and 6 bases had no gene match. The CDR3 is made up of 14 amino acids. Germline V lookup: CDR1 SGHDT, CDR2 YYEEEE. CDR3 bases: TGTGCCAGCAGTAGACGAGCGGGGGGCTACGAGCAGTACTTC. It is translated as CASSRRAGGYEQYF.

The rearrangement uses TRBV3-1 (or the pseudogene TRBV3-2) and TRBJ1-3; D gene ambiguous. The CDR3 runs 13 residues. Germline V gene lookup returns CDR1 LGHDT and CDR2 YNNKEL (reference sequence). V lost 3 bases to trimming and J lost 0 bases, with 3 bases between them. CDR3 protein: CASSQFSGNTIYF. The CDR3 nucleotides read TGTGCCAGCAGCCAGTTCTCTGGAAACACCATATATTTT.

The chain uses TRBV2 and TRBJ1-4, with D possibly matching TRBD1 (6 bases). Germline assignment: CDR1 SNHLY and CDR2 FYNNEI. CDR3 length: 13 residues. Deletions cut 9 bases from V and 6 bases from J, with 14 bases between. CDR3 DNA: TGTGCCAGGAGGGGGGGGACGGATGAAAAACTGTTTTTT. It codes for CARRGGTDEKLFF.

The rearrangement links TRBV14 to TRBJ2-1; D remains ambiguous. Germline CDR1 SGHDN, CDR2 FVKESK. V lost 3 bases to trimming and J lost 3 bases, with 6 bases between them. The CDR3 sequence is 13 residues long. The CDR3 DNA sequence: TGTGCCAGCAGCCACACAGTCTACAATGAGCAGTTCTTC. This translates into CASSHTVYNEQFF.

The chain has TRBV9 and TRBJ1-6; D is unresolved. V lost 1 base, J lost 7 bases, and 9 bases lay in between. Germline CDR1 reads SGDLS; CDR2 reads YYNGEE. This CDR3 comprises 14 residues. The CDR3 protein is CASSVMDSNSPLHF. The CDR3 region has the DNA TGTGCCAGCAGCGTAATGGACTCCAATTCACCCCTCCACTTT.

The chain joins TRBV19 to TRBJ1-2, with D hard to call. V was clipped by 3 bases and J by 0 bases, with 8 bases between them. The CDR3 contains 14 residues. The germline V gene encodes CDR1 LNHDA and CDR2 SQIVND (reference sequence). CDR3 DNA: TGTGCCAGTAGTATTGCGGGTTCTAACTATGGCTACACCTTC. As protein: CASSIAGSNYGYTF.

The CDR3 region is CASSSGRVTKGETQYF. As DNA, the CDR3 is TGCGCCAGCAGCTCGGGTAGGGTAACGAAGGGAGAGACCCAGTACTTC. This chain links TRBV4-1 with TRBJ2-5; D uncertain. The V and J ends lost 5 bases and 4 bases respectively, with 20 bases between them. CDR1 MGHRA and CDR2 YSYEKL come from the germline V gene. The CDR3 is 16 residues long.

This chain connects TRBV20-1 to TRBJ2-5; perhaps D is TRBD1 or TRBD2 (5 bases each). This CDR3 comprises 13 residues. V lost 3 bases and J 0 bases, leaving 8 bases between the germline ends. Germline loops: CDR1 DFQATT, CDR2 SNEGSKA (reference sequence). The CDR3 DNA follows: TGCAGTGCTAGTGGGACCAACCAAGAGACCCAGTACTTC. Its protein is CSASGTNQETQYF.

The chain is built from TRBV6-5 and TRBJ1-2; D not certain. Germline lookup yields CDR1 MNHEY and CDR2 SVGAGI. Between the trimmed V and J ends, which lost 1 base and 7 bases, there was a span of 19 bases. This CDR3 spans 16 amino acids. The DNA of the CDR3 is TGTGCCAGCAGTTACTTAACGGGGATTTTCCAAACTGGCTACACCTTC. It is translated as CASSYLTGIFQTGYTF.

Comment on this clone: The sample carries other DNA sequences with the same CDR3. V and J are TRBV7-2 and TRBJ1-6, with 8 bases matching TRBD1. Germline V gives CDR1 SGHTA, CDR2 FQGNSA. The CDR3 covers 15 residues. Trimming at V came to 1 base and at J to 10 bases, leaving 6 bases not matched to a gene. The chain's CDR3 is CASSLEYRGNSPLHF. CDR3 DNA sequence: TGTGCCAGCAGCTTAGAATACAGGGGGAACTCACCCCTCCACTTT.

The V call is TRBV25-1, the J call TRBJ2-2; no definite D call. CDR1 is MGHDK and CDR2 is SYGVNS in the germline V gene. CDR3 length: 11 residues. Deletions cut 5 bases from V and 6 bases from J, with 4 bases between. CDR3 loop: CASSTAGELFF. CDR3 DNA: TGTGCCAGCAGTACGGCCGGGGAGCTGTTTTTT.

The chain combines TRBV5-1 with TRBJ1-6, with D unclear. The length of the CDR3 is 13 residues. Trimming shortened V by 4 bases and J by 7 bases, and 9 bases separated the two germline ends. Germline assignment: CDR1 SGHRS and CDR2 YFSETQ. The CDR3 protein is CASSPRANSPLHF. In DNA, the CDR3 is TGCGCCAGCAGCCCCCGGGCGAATTCACCCCTCCACTTT.

The V gene is TRBV7-6, the J gene TRBJ1-4; 8 bases match TRBD1. The CDR3 consists of 13 residues. Germline assignment: CDR1 SGHVS and CDR2 FNYEAQ. After removal of 6 bases from V and 10 bases from J, the junction contained 7 bases not matched to a gene. The CDR3 coding sequence is TGTGCCAGCAGGATGGGGACAGGAGGAAAACTGTTTTTT. Its translation is CASRMGTGGKLFF.

This clone was seen a single time. V gene TRBV18 combines with J gene TRBJ1-3; D not resolved. In germline, CDR1 is KGHSH, CDR2 LQKENI. This CDR3 is built from 11 residues. Trimming removed 3 bases from V and 4 bases from J, with 1 base in between. This CDR3 is CASSPGNTIYF. CDR3 in DNA: TGTGCCAGCTCACCGGGAAACACCATATATTTT.

The chain couples TRBV5-6 to TRBJ1-5; D unclear. Trimming cost V 0 bases and J 3 bases, with 10 bases left between them. CDR3 size: 15 residues. In germline, CDR1 is SGHDT, CDR2 YYEEEE. This chain's CDR3 is CASSLGQTFNQPQHF. The CDR3 region has the DNA TGTGCCAGCAGCTTGGGCCAGACCTTCAATCAGCCCCAGCATTTT.

This chain uses TRBV19 with TRBJ1-2; D gene uncertain. This CDR3 comprises 13 residues. Germline-derived CDR1 and CDR2 are LNHDA and SQIVND (reference sequence). Trimming removed 11 bases from V and 1 base from J, with 14 bases in between. The CDR3 nucleotides are TGTGCCGCTGACGGTCCCCTTAACTATGGCTACACCTTC. This codes for CAADGPLNYGYTF.

V usage is TRBV27 and J usage is TRBJ1-2; possible D gene TRBD1, 6 bases. CDR1 and CDR2 (germline): MNHEY, SMNVEV (reference sequence). Trimming took 5 bases from V and 3 from J, leaving 19 bases between them. The CDR3 spans 16 residues. CDR3 bases: TGTGCCAGCAGTGAAATTGGGACAATGGAACACTATGGCTACACCTTC. Its translation is CASSEIGTMEHYGYTF.